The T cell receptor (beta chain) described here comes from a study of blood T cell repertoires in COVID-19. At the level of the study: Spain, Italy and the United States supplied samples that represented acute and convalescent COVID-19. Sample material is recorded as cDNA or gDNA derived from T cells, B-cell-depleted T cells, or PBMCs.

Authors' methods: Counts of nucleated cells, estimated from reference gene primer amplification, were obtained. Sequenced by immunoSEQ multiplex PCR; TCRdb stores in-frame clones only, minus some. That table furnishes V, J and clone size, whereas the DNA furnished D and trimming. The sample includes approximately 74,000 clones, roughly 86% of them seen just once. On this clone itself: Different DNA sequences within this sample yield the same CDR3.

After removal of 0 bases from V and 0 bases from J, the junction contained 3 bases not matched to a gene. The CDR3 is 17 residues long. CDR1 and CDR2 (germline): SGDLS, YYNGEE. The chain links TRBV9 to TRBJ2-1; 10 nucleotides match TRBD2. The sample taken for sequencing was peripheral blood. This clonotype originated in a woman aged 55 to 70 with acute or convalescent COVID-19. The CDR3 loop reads CASSVEASGSSYNEQFF. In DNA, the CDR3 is TGTGCCAGCAGCGTAGAAGCTAGCGGGAGCTCCTACAATGAGCAGTTCTTC.